This passage covers 21 T cell receptor beta chains from one sample sequenced in a study of blood T cell repertoires in COVID-19. The method was immunoSEQ multiplex PCR; TCRdb's version includes in-frame clones alone and lacks a portion of them. The table lists about 480,000 clones, 70% to 90% of them singletons. Material: PBMCs or T cells enriched from blood (not recorded which). All receptors come from a woman aged 60-75 years who had recovered from COVID-19.

This clone was found a few times. This rearrangement joins TRBV28 to TRBJ2-7; weak D call: TRBD2 (6 bases). Germline V gene lookup returns CDR1 MDHEN and CDR2 SYDVKM. V was shortened by 2 bases and J by 0 bases, with 11 bases between the two germline ends. The CDR3 totals 15 residues. In DNA, the CDR3 is TGTGCCAGCAGTTTAGGCGGGGTAAGCTCCTACGAGCAGTACTTC. It translates to CASSLGGVSSYEQYF.

This chain joins TRBV2 and TRBJ1-5, with D unclear. This CDR3 has 15 amino acids. V was shortened by 3 bases and J by 0 bases, with 9 bases between the two germline ends. Germline CDR1 is SNHLY and CDR2 is FYNNEI. CDR3 residues: CASSETPYSNQPQHF. Written as DNA, the CDR3 is TGTGCCAGCAGTGAGACACCGTATAGCAATCAGCCCCAGCATTTT. The full variable domain, rest sourced from reference TRBV2 and TRBJ1-5, is EPEVTQTPSHQVTQMGQEVILRCVPISNHLYFYWYRQILGQKVEFLVSFYNNEISEKSEIFDDQFSVERPDGSNFTLKIRSTKLEDSAMYFCASSETPYSNQPQHFGDGTRLSIL.

The rearrangement links TRBV10-1 to TRBJ2-3; 7 nucleotides match TRBD1. This CDR3 is 16 amino acids long. Germline loops: CDR1 WNHNN, CDR2 SYGVQD (reference sequence). The junction had 10 bases not matched to a gene; V was cut back by 6 bases and J by 1 base. In DNA, the CDR3 is TGCGCCAGCAGCCCTTCAGGGGGAAGGGGCACAGATACGCAGTATTTT. Its translation: CASSPSGGRGTDTQYF.

V and J are TRBV11-2 and TRBJ2-1, with TRBD2 matching over 10 bases. V was clipped by 1 base and J by 4 bases; unmatched bases: 7. The CDR3 totals 17 residues. Per the germline V gene, CDR1 is SGHAT and CDR2 is FQNNGV. CDR3 nucleotide sequence: TGTGCCAGCAGCTTAGCGGCTAGCGGGGGATTATACAATGAGCAGTTCTTC. Translated, it gives CASSLAASGGLYNEQFF.

The chain employs TRBV19 and TRBJ1-6, with a possible D match to TRBD1 (6 bases). V lost 6 bases to trimming and J lost 0 bases, with 12 bases between them. This CDR3 has 16 amino acids. Germline V gives CDR1 LNHDA, CDR2 SQIVND (reference sequence). The DNA of the CDR3 is TGTGCCAGTAGCGCGGGGGGGCGCTCCTATAATTCACCCCTCCACTTT. It translates to CASSAGGRSYNSPLHF.

The rearrangement joins TRBV2 to TRBJ1-5, with 8 nucleotides matching TRBD1. Looked up from germline, CDR1 is SNHLY and CDR2 is FYNNEI. The CDR3 runs to 15 residues. The V segment lost 2 bases and the J segment 1 base; nucleotides outside the gene matches: 1. CDR3 in DNA: TGTGCCAGCAGTGAACAGGGGGCGAGCAATCAGCCCCAGCATTTT. This gives the protein CASSEQGASNQPQHF. The variable domain in full, with the rest retrieved from reference TRBV2 and TRBJ1-5, is EPEVTQTPSHQVTQMGQEVILRCVPISNHLYFYWYRQILGQKVEFLVSFYNNEISEKSEIFDDQFSVERPDGSNFTLKIRSTKLEDSAMYFCASSEQGASNQPQHFGDGTRLSIL.

The chain employs TRBV27 and TRBJ2-2; a weak D match, TRBD1 (6 bases). This CDR3 contains 13 residues. Trimming took 3 bases from V and 8 from J, leaving 10 bases between them. Germline V lookup: CDR1 MNHEY, CDR2 SMNVEV (reference sequence). CDR3 region: CASSFMGAGELFF. The CDR3 nucleotides read TGTGCCAGCAGTTTTATGGGGGCAGGGGAGCTGTTTTTT.

The J gene is TRBJ2-6, the V gene TRBV28, with a tentative D call TRBD1 (6 bases). Germline assignment: CDR1 MDHEN and CDR2 SYDVKM. Trimming left V 6 bases short and J 2 bases short, with 14 bases between. The CDR3 sequence is 16 residues long. Here the CDR3 DNA reads TGTGCCAGCAGGGACAGTCTCTTTGCTGGGGCCAACGTCCTGACTTTC. Protein sequence: CASRDSLFAGANVLTF.

The gene calls are TRBV2 and TRBJ1-2, with 9 bases identical to TRBD1. The germline gives CDR1 SNHLY, CDR2 FYNNEI. The trim removed 6 bases at V and 3 bases at J, leaving 2 bases unmatched. The CDR3 is made up of 13 amino acids. The CDR3 sequence is CASRGDRDYGYTF. DNA of the CDR3: TGTGCCAGCAGAGGGGACAGGGACTATGGCTACACCTTC.

V and J are TRBV7-8 and TRBJ1-4; 8 bases align to TRBD1. J lost 0 bases, V lost 1 base, and 4 bases had no gene match. The CDR3 length is 17 residues. Germline V gene data show CDR1 as SGHVS and CDR2 as FQNEAQ. The CDR3 DNA reads as TGTGCCAGCAGCTTAGGGACAGGGTGGGCAACTAATGAAAAACTGTTTTTT. Translated, it gives CASSLGTGWATNEKLFF. Supplemented by reference TRBV7-8 and TRBJ1-4, the full variable domain reads GAGVSQSPRYKVAKRGQDVALRCDPISGHVSLFWYQQALGQGPEFLTYFQNEAQLDKSGLPSDRFFAERPEGSVSTLKIQRTQQEDSAVYLCASSLGTGWATNEKLFFGSGTQLSVL.

The chain couples TRBV11-2 to TRBJ1-5, with D uncertain. The V gene's germline CDR1 is SGHAT and CDR2 FQNNGV. This CDR3 region has 13 residues. Trimming took off 5 bases at V and 6 bases at J, with 11 bases between the two ends. This chain's CDR3 is CASSPAAGQPQHF. CDR3 DNA sequence: TGTGCCAGCAGCCCGGCGGCGGGTCAGCCCCAGCATTTT.

This chain links TRBV24-1 with TRBJ1-5; 10 bases map to TRBD1. The CDR3 spans 18 residues. J was trimmed by 6 bases and V by 1 base; bases with no gene match: 11. Germline loops: CDR1 KGHDR, CDR2 SFDVKD. The CDR3: CATSDLMSDRGLFQPQHF. In DNA form, the CDR3 reads TGTGCCACCAGTGATTTAATGTCGGACAGGGGGTTGTTTCAGCCCCAGCATTTT.

This chain uses TRBV12-5 with TRBJ1-4, with TRBD1 matching 9 bases. Germline values: CDR1 LGHNT, CDR2 FRNRAP. CDR3 length: 16 residues. J was trimmed by 5 bases and V by 1 base; bases with no gene match: 5. CDR3 residues: CASGLAQDRGNEKLFF. CDR3 coding DNA: TGTGCTAGTGGTTTGGCACAGGACAGGGGAAATGAAAAACTGTTTTTT.

In this sample, this clone turned up once. The gene calls are TRBV30 and TRBJ2-2; TRBD1 might be the D (6 bases). V was trimmed by 7 bases and J by 4 bases, leaving 16 bases between them. This CDR3 has 14 residues. CDR1 and CDR2 from the germline V gene are GTSNPN and SVGIG (reference sequence). CDR3 DNA sequence: TGTGCCTATGGACAGAACCTTTTCACCGGGGAGCTGTTTTTT. It is translated as CAYGQNLFTGELFF.

The rearrangement links TRBV9 to TRBJ2-2, with a weak D call TRBD1 (6 bases). The CDR3 runs 15 residues. Germline values: CDR1 SGDLS, CDR2 YYNGEE. Trimming took 0 bases from V and 4 from J, leaving 10 bases between them. The CDR3 DNA follows: TGTGCCAGCAGCGTAGGGACAGCCCTCACCGGGGAGCTGTTTTTT. Translated: CASSVGTALTGELFF.

The chain is built from TRBV11-2 and TRBJ2-2, with 10 nucleotides matching TRBD2. CDR3 length: 19 amino acids. V lost 5 bases to trimming and J lost 0 bases; unmatched junction nucleotides: 12. Germline values: CDR1 SGHAT, CDR2 FQNNGV. CDR3 amino acids: CASSPRGSSGGSNTGELFF. The CDR3, as DNA: TGTGCCAGCAGCCCTCGCGGTAGTAGCGGGGGGTCGAACACCGGGGAGCTGTTTTTT.

The chain has TRBV6-1 and TRBJ2-2; 7 bases map to TRBD1. The junction had 3 bases not matched to a gene; V was cut back by 3 bases and J by 8 bases. The CDR3 runs to 13 residues. Germline CDR1 MNHNS, CDR2 SASEGT. CDR3 sequence: CASSETGRGELFF. CDR3 DNA: TGTGCCAGCAGTGAGACAGGGCGGGGGGAGCTGTTTTTT.

The chain combines TRBV9 with TRBJ1-3, with 7 bases fitting TRBD1. Germline lookup yields CDR1 SGDLS and CDR2 YYNGEE. The CDR3 has 14 residues. The V segment lost 4 bases and the J segment 4 bases; nucleotides outside the gene matches: 5. CDR3 region: CASSTPGQGNTIYF. In DNA, the CDR3 is TGTGCCAGCAGCACCCCGGGACAGGGAAACACCATATATTTT.

V usage is TRBV4-1 and J usage is TRBJ2-2, with 8 bases lining up with TRBD1. Germline CDR1 and CDR2: MGHRA and YSYEKL. This CDR3 has 18 residues. With V trimmed by 0 bases and J by 3 bases, 9 bases remained unmatched. As DNA, the CDR3 is TGCGCCAGCAGCCAAGATCCTCTGAGACAGGGGCACACCGGGGAGCTGTTTTTT. Its protein is CASSQDPLRQGHTGELFF.

The chain recombines TRBV3-1 (or the pseudogene TRBV3-2) with TRBJ1-3; tentative D call: TRBD1 (5 bases). V was trimmed by 1 base and J by 4 bases, leaving 14 bases between them. The CDR3 contains 16 residues. Germline loops: CDR1 LGHDT, CDR2 YNNKEL (reference sequence). In nucleotides, the CDR3 is TGTGCCAGCAGCCAAGCCGGGGGATTAGGAGGAAACACCATATATTTT. It yields the protein CASSQAGGLGGNTIYF.

This chain connects TRBV19 to TRBJ2-7; 10 positions agree with TRBD1. Germline V CDR1 and CDR2: LNHDA, SQIVND (reference sequence). This CDR3 contains 18 residues. With V trimmed by 3 bases and J by 3 bases, 14 bases remained unmatched. CDR3 sequence: CASSMRPTGGANHYEQYF. In DNA, the CDR3 is TGTGCCAGTAGTATGAGACCGACAGGGGGCGCCAACCACTACGAGCAGTACTTC.